The next 8 T cell receptor beta chains were all read from a single sample in a study of blood T cell repertoires in COVID-19. Sequencing used immunoSEQ multiplex PCR; TCRdb keeps in-frame clones, though not all of them. Of 150,000 or so clones in the sample, about 85% are singletons; the top ten hold about 26%. The sample comprised peripheral blood. The receptors were gathered from a man in his 60s with acute or convalescent COVID-19.

V and J are TRBV19 and TRBJ1-5, with 11 bases matching TRBD1. CDR3 size: 16 residues. The V gene end was trimmed by 0 bases and the J gene end by 6 bases; junction bases not matched to a gene: 4. CDR1 and CDR2 (germline): LNHDA, SQIVND (reference sequence). CDR3 in DNA: TGTGCCAGTAGTATAGAGGACAGGGGGCTAGGTCAGCCCCAGCATTTT. Its protein product is CASSIEDRGLGQPQHF.

The chain is built from TRBV19 and TRBJ1-6; TRBD1 matches at 9 bases. From germline, CDR1 is LNHDA and CDR2 SQIVND (reference sequence). V shed 4 bases and J 9 bases; nucleotides not matched to a gene: 10. The CDR3 has 16 amino acids. The DNA of the CDR3 is TGTGCCAGTAGTACAAGAACAGGGGGCGCGGTTTCACCCCTCCACTTT. It yields the protein CASSTRTGGAVSPLHF.

The chain links TRBV5-6 to TRBJ2-7, with 7 bases identical to TRBD1. The CDR3 contains 14 residues. The V gene's germline CDR1 is SGHDT and CDR2 YYEEEE. The trim removed 0 bases at V and 7 bases at J, leaving 7 bases unmatched. This CDR3 reads CASSLGDRVGEQYF. For the CDR3, the DNA is TGTGCCAGCAGCTTGGGTGACAGGGTGGGAGAGCAGTACTTC.

The rearrangement links TRBV24-1 to TRBJ2-3; 8 nucleotides match TRBD1. This CDR3 has 13 amino acids. Trimming cost V 5 bases and J 6 bases; bases outside gene matches: 3. Germline V gene sequence: CDR1 KGHDR, CDR2 SFDVKD. DNA of the CDR3: TGTGCCACCAGTGGGACAGGGAGGGATACGCAGTATTTT. This translates into CATSGTGRDTQYF.

This chain joins TRBV19 and TRBJ1-1, with 8 bases that match TRBD1. This CDR3 is built from 14 residues. Germline V lookup: CDR1 LNHDA, CDR2 SQIVND (reference sequence). Trimming cost V 10 bases and J 4 bases; bases outside gene matches: 11. The CDR3 sequence is CATRDRMIFTEAFF. CDR3 DNA: TGTGCCACGCGGGACAGGATGATTTTCACTGAAGCTTTCTTT.

The chain has TRBV7-3 and TRBJ2-5; maybe TRBD1 (6 bases). V was trimmed by 2 bases and J by 2 bases, leaving 12 bases between them. Germline V gene lookup returns CDR1 SGHTA and CDR2 FQGTGA. This CDR3 region has 15 residues. DNA of the CDR3: TGTGCCAGCAGCTTACCCTGGACAGAGCAAGAGACCCAGTACTTC. Translating gives CASSLPWTEQETQYF.

The CDR3 DNA reads TGTGCCAGTAGTATACGACCCAGGTACGAGCAGTACTTC. It encodes CASSIRPRYEQYF. The V and J genes are TRBV19 and TRBJ2-7; unclear D gene. V lost 2 bases and J lost 4, with 9 bases in between. The germline V gene encodes CDR1 LNHDA and CDR2 SQIVND (reference sequence). CDR3 length equals 13 residues.

This clone was picked up a small number of times. J is TRBJ1-2 and V is TRBV19; D is perhaps TRBD1 (5 bases). CDR3 length: 15 residues. Germline CDR1 and CDR2: LNHDA and SQIVND (reference sequence). V lost 6 bases, J lost 0 bases, and 14 bases lay in between. In nucleotides, the CDR3 is TGTGCCAGTAGCAGGGCTAAATCGTCTAACTATGGCTACACCTTC. It yields the protein CASSRAKSSNYGYTF.